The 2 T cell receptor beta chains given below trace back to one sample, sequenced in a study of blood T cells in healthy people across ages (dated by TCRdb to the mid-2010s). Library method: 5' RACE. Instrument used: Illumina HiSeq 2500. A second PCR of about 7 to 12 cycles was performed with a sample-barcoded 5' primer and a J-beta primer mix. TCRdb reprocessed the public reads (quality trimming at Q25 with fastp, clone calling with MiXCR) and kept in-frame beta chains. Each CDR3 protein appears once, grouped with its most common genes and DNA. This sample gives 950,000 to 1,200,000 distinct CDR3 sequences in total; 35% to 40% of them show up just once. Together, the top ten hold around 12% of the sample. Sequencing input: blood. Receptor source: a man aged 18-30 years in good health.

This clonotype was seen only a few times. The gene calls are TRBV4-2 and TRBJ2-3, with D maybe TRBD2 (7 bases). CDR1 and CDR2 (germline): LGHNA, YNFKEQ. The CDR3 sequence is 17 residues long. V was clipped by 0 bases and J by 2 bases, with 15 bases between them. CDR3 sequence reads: CASSQDAGAWDTDTQYF. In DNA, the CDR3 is TGTGCCAGCAGCCAAGATGCGGGGGCATGGGACACAGATACGCAGTATTTT.

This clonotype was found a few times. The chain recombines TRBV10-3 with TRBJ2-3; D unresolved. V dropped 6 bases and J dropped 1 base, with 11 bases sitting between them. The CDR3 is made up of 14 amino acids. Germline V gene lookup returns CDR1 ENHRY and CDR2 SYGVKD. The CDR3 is CAISPRGGTDTQYF. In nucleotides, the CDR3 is TGTGCCATCAGCCCCCGAGGCGGCACAGATACGCAGTATTTT.